The sequence of this T cell receptor beta chain was determined in a study of shared clonotypes between healthy human individuals. Study outcomes and limitations: Among a handful of donors, roughly 5.4% of naive CD4 clonotypes were found in common.

Only CD45RO-negative cells positively selected for CCR7 counted as naive CD8 cells, so terminally differentiated effector memory CD45RA+ cells were excluded. Healthy HIV-negative adults without recent acute infections or vaccinations served as donors. An approximately 210 ng quantity of DNA, tens of thousands of T cell genomes, went into the sorted-subset replicate PCRs. The assay was immunoSEQ multiplex PCR, and TCRdb's table has in-frame clones only and misses some. The top ten hold roughly 1.1% of the sample, which has about 2 million clones, roughly 94% seen once. On this clone itself: Its antigen is not known.

Sequencing input: naive CD8+ T cells sorted from blood. This clonotype was sampled from a man younger than 35 in good health.

The CDR3 protein is CASSVDRDSPRNTEAFF. CDR3 DNA: TGTGCCAGCAGCGTAGACCGGGACAGCCCTAGGAACACTGAAGCTTTCTTT. The rearrangement links TRBV9 to TRBJ1-1, with TRBD1 matching over 7 bases. This CDR3 has 17 amino acids. From germline, CDR1 is SGDLS and CDR2 YYNGEE. The junction had 9 bases not matched to a gene; V was cut back by 0 bases and J by 1 base.